These T cell receptor beta chains were read from a single sample in a study of blood T cell repertoires in COVID-19. Method: immunoSEQ multiplex PCR; TCRdb's copy keeps in-frame clones and lacks some. The sample consists of about 110,000 clones, around 82% of them appearing once. The sequencing sample was made of peripheral blood. The receptors originated from a human donor in a cohort sampled during active COVID-19. The CDR3 runs from the conserved cysteine through the conserved F or W. Fields, in order: D gene, J gene, V gene, CDR3 protein. A D gene is named only where the DNA matches it firmly.

>TRBD2|TRBJ2-1|TRBV28
CASSTTTSGSSYNEQFF
>NA|TRBJ1-2|TRBV3-1/TRBV3-2
CASSQLLLGSHSYGYTF
>NA|TRBJ1-2|TRBV19
CASSMRENYGYTF
>TRBD2|TRBJ2-1|TRBV5-6
CASSLGASGGRSSYNEQFF
>NA|TRBJ1-2|TRBV2
CASSEDRIRYGYTF
>TRBD1|TRBJ1-1|TRBV5-5
CASSLRDRVAEAFF
>NA|TRBJ2-5|TRBV7-8
CASVPQVAVVGTQYF
>NA|TRBJ2-3|TRBV6-5
CASRDGVGGTQYF
>TRBD2|TRBJ2-2|TRBV28
CASSLAPPGAGAGTGELFF
>TRBD2|TRBJ2-1|TRBV6-6
CASSLSGRAGNEQFF
>TRBD1|TRBJ2-5|TRBV5-4
CASSLRQGGETQYF
>TRBD2|TRBJ2-1|TRBV27
CASSQREGRNNEQFF
>NA|TRBJ2-5|TRBV3-1/TRBV3-2
CASSQMDTPRETQYF
>NA|TRBJ1-2|TRBV7-2
CASSLGRRVEGYGYTF
>NA|TRBJ2-1|TRBV5-1
CASTQAAGPSYNEQFF
>TRBD1|TRBJ1-2|TRBV27
CASRMLPGQGASYGYTF
>NA|TRBJ1-2|TRBV12-3/TRBV12-4
CASSLRSGYGYTF
>TRBD2|TRBJ2-2|TRBV25-1
CASSETSGGHTGELFF
>TRBD1|TRBJ1-1|TRBV7-2
CASSPRQGMGDTEAFF
>NA|TRBJ2-5|TRBV11-2
CASSLQETQYF
>NA|TRBJ1-5|TRBV7-9
CASSSPSELTQHF
>TRBD2|TRBJ2-7|TRBV5-1
CASSLAPSGTLEQYF
>NA|TRBJ2-5|TRBV7-2
CASSLGRSVGTQYF
>NA|TRBJ2-7|TRBV5-6
CASSSIGGGDPEQYF
>TRBD1|TRBJ2-2|TRBV19
CATQGQGANGELFF
>NA|TRBJ2-6|TRBV2
CASRGMDSGANVLTF
>TRBD1|TRBJ2-7|TRBV5-1
CASSFTGGSYEQYF
>TRBD1|TRBJ2-4|TRBV30
CAWRTGVGDIQYF
>TRBD2|TRBJ2-3|TRBV3-1/TRBV3-2
CASSETSGRTDTQYF
>NA|TRBJ1-2|TRBV7-9
CASSLARPVYGYTF
>TRBD1|TRBJ1-2|TRBV5-6
CASSRQGLGYGYTF
>NA|TRBJ1-1|TRBV28
CASTKGGMNTEAFF
>TRBD1|TRBJ1-1|TRBV2
CASRESGTGGTEAFF
>NA|TRBJ2-1|TRBV29-1
CSVGVLNEQFF
>NA|TRBJ1-1|TRBV25-1
CASRFGKGENTEAFF
>TRBD1|TRBJ1-1|TRBV5-4
CASSLTGDGNTEAFF
>TRBD2|TRBJ2-7|TRBV19
CASSLRLAGGYEQYF
>TRBD2|TRBJ2-5|TRBV27
CAAARGLAARETQYF
>TRBD2|TRBJ2-1|TRBV28
CASSSRTSGRRGFF
>TRBD2|TRBJ2-1|TRBV28
CASSTSGTSGYNEQFF
>NA|TRBJ2-1|TRBV27
CASSFGLAVNNEQFF
>TRBD1|TRBJ1-5|TRBV30
CAWETTGGNQPQHF
>TRBD1|TRBJ1-1|TRBV9
CASSVGTGLNTEAFF
>TRBD2|TRBJ2-5|TRBV7-2
CASSLTSGRELLETQYF
>TRBD1|TRBJ1-5|TRBV19
CASSTSDRGGQPQHF
>TRBD2|TRBJ2-1|TRBV9
CASSVAARASGVYNEQFF
>TRBD1|TRBJ2-7|TRBV2
CASRPGQGFSYEQYF
>NA|TRBJ2-5|TRBV7-2
CASSKRHGETQYF
>TRBD2|TRBJ2-1|TRBV10-3
CAISESTGLGPKFF
>TRBD1|TRBJ1-2|TRBV24-1
CATSEKTGMRGYTF
>NA|TRBJ1-6|TRBV2
CAIGALFGGVNSPLHF
>TRBD1|TRBJ1-1|TRBV9
CASSPKPWTGDTEAFF
>TRBD2|TRBJ2-3|TRBV7-2
CASSPRAGGPLGTDTQYF
>TRBD2|TRBJ2-3|TRBV28
CAIGTSVIHTQYF
>TRBD1|TRBJ1-6|TRBV5-1
CASSLSPATGGLDSPLHF
>NA|TRBJ2-7|TRBV18
CASSPGERIYEQYF